This paragraph covers one T cell receptor beta chain sequence. The data derive from a study of T cells expressing NK-cell markers. TCRdb reprocessed the 5' RACE reads and stores each CDR3 protein as one record, lacking DNA. Here the sample table reports about 260,000 distinct CDR3 sequences. CDR1 is SQVTM, CDR2 ANQGSEA, per germline. The length of the CDR3 is 15 residues. Sequenced input: blood T cells: a sorted CD56 or NKG2C T cell subset, CD4+ or CD8+ T cells, or bulk PBMC T cells (not recorded which). This sequence originates from a man aged 18 to 29 in good health. J is TRBJ2-1 and V is TRBV29-1; TCRdb lists TRBD2, though no DNA is available to test this call. CDR3 region: CSVERGLASYNEQFF.